This passage covers 11 T cell receptor beta chains from one sample sequenced in a study of blood T cell repertoires in COVID-19. TCRdb keeps only in-frame clones here, not all; method: immunoSEQ multiplex PCR. This table holds some 350,000 clones, around 87% found once. The material sequenced was peripheral blood. These receptors were obtained from a woman between 50 and 59 years old with COVID-19, enrolled during active disease.

CDR3 amino acids: CASSILEGGGYGYTF. The CDR3, as DNA: TGTGCCAGTAGTATATTAGAGGGTGGCGGCTATGGCTACACCTTC. The V and J genes are TRBV19 and TRBJ1-2; D is undetermined. Germline lookup yields CDR1 LNHDA and CDR2 SQIVND (reference sequence). This CDR3 contains 15 residues. The V gene lost 2 bases and the J gene lost 4 bases, with 14 bases spanning the gap.

This clone appeared once. The chain couples TRBV28 to TRBJ1-1, with no clear D. Trimming pared 5 bases from V and 6 bases from J, leaving 13 bases between. The CDR3 sequence is 13 residues long. Per the germline V gene, CDR1 is MDHEN and CDR2 is SYDVKM. The CDR3 spells CASSLGAPAEAFF. The CDR3 coding sequence is TGTGCCAGCAGTCTGGGCGCCCCCGCTGAAGCTTTCTTT.

V gene TRBV19 combines with J gene TRBJ2-1; TRBD1 matches at 7 bases. CDR1 and CDR2 (germline): LNHDA, SQIVND (reference sequence). CDR3 length equals 14 residues. V gave up 6 bases and J gave up 0 bases; unmatched junction bases: 2. The CDR3 sequence is CASRWDSSYNEQFF. CDR3 nucleotides: TGTGCCAGTAGGTGGGACAGCTCCTACAATGAGCAGTTCTTC.

V is TRBV5-1 and J is TRBJ2-7, with TRBD1 as a possible D gene (5 bases). The CDR3 totals 15 residues. V was clipped by 0 bases and J by 3 bases, with 13 bases between them. CDR1 and CDR2 (germline): SGHRS, YFSETQ. CDR3 residues: CASSLGPGSSYEQYF. CDR3 coding DNA: TGCGCCAGCAGCTTGGGTCCAGGGTCGAGCTACGAGCAGTACTTC.

This clone showed up just a few times. The chain combines TRBV4-1 with TRBJ1-2, with a tentative D call TRBD1 (5 bases). V was cut by 0 bases and J by 4 bases, with 12 bases left in between. Germline V gene sequence: CDR1 MGHRA, CDR2 YSYEKL. The CDR3 length is 15 residues. In DNA form, the CDR3 reads TGCGCCAGCAGCCAAGATGATGCAGGGATCTATGGCTACACCTTC. It encodes CASSQDDAGIYGYTF.

The chain joins TRBV2 to TRBJ1-6; possible D gene TRBD1, 6 bases. CDR3 length equals 12 residues. Trimming stripped 5 bases from V and 8 bases from J, with 7 bases between. Looked up from germline, CDR1 is SNHLY and CDR2 is FYNNEI. CDR3 residues: CASSRTDSPLHF. In nucleotides, the CDR3 is TGTGCCAGCAGTCGGACAGATTCACCCCTCCACTTT. The full variable domain, rest sourced from reference TRBV2 and TRBJ1-6, is EPEVTQTPSHQVTQMGQEVILRCVPISNHLYFYWYRQILGQKVEFLVSFYNNEISEKSEIFDDQFSVERPDGSNFTLKIRSTKLEDSAMYFCASSRTDSPLHFGNGTRLTVT.

The chain couples TRBV6-5 to TRBJ2-4, with TRBD2 identical over 8 bases. With V trimmed by 6 bases and J by 3 bases, 7 bases remained unmatched. There are 15 residues in the CDR3. Germline V gene sequence: CDR1 MNHEY, CDR2 SVGAGI. The CDR3 is CASRSLGGGKNIQYF. The DNA for the CDR3 is TGTGCCAGCAGATCCCTCGGGGGGGGCAAAAACATTCAGTACTTC.

J is TRBJ2-1 and V is TRBV24-1, with 7 positions matching TRBD2. This CDR3 region has 17 residues. The V gene end was trimmed by 5 bases and the J gene end by 0 bases; junction bases not matched to a gene: 9. Germline lookup yields CDR1 KGHDR and CDR2 SFDVKD. CDR3 protein: CATSGGGGRGSYNEQFF. CDR3 coding DNA: TGTGCCACCAGTGGGGGAGGCGGGAGAGGCTCCTACAATGAGCAGTTCTTC.

The V and J genes are TRBV18 and TRBJ2-3; 12 bases agree with TRBD2. Germline CDR1 is KGHSH and CDR2 is LQKENI. CDR3 size: 17 residues. V lost 3 bases, J lost 0 bases, and 4 bases stayed unmatched. DNA for the CDR3: TGTGCCAGCTCACCGGCCGGACTAGCGGGAAGCACAGATACGCAGTATTTT. This codes for CASSPAGLAGSTDTQYF.

Points on this clone: Germline is not matched at one junction end, which may reflect a read error. This chain uses TRBV20-1 with TRBJ2-3; TRBD2 matches at 7 bases. This CDR3 spans 15 amino acids. Looked up from germline, CDR1 is DFQATT and CDR2 is SNEGSKA (reference sequence). The CDR3 nucleotides read TGCAGTGCTAGTAAGAAGCGGGGACGCACGGATACGCAGTATTTT. Protein product: CSASKKRGRTDTQYF.

The chain couples TRBV19 to TRBJ2-5, with 9 bases matching TRBD1. Looked up from germline, CDR1 is LNHDA and CDR2 is SQIVND (reference sequence). The CDR3 runs 17 residues. The trim removed 6 bases at V and 5 bases at J, leaving 16 bases unmatched. Here the CDR3 DNA reads TGTGCCAGTAGCTTCCTTCCAATCGGGACAGGGATGGAGACCCAGTACTTC. It is translated as CASSFLPIGTGMETQYF.